The 29 T cell receptor beta chains in this list originate from one sample, sequenced in a study of cytomegalovirus exposure and HLA in healthy donors. Use of 60 Vbeta and 13 Jbeta primers characterized the PCR. The table came from immunoSEQ multiplex PCR; TCRdb's copy has only in-frame clones and leaves some out. The sample contains around 67,000 clones, over 60% of which appear only once. The sample consisted of PBMCs. Receptors were obtained from a woman aged 50 to 65 in good health and CMV-seronegative.

The chain has TRBV4-1 and TRBJ1-6; weak D call: TRBD1 (5 bases). This CDR3 comprises 14 residues. Germline assignment: CDR1 MGHRA and CDR2 YSYEKL. Trimming pared 6 bases from V and 7 bases from J, leaving 13 bases between. This chain's CDR3 is CASSQRGKNSPLHF. CDR3 nucleotide sequence: TGCGCCAGCAGTCAGCGGGGGAAGAATTCACCCCTCCACTTT.

The rearrangement joins TRBV6-5 to TRBJ2-7, with 8 positions matching TRBD1. Looked up from germline, CDR1 is MNHEY and CDR2 is SVGAGI. CDR3 length: 14 amino acids. V gave up 7 bases and J gave up 7 bases; unmatched junction bases: 12. The CDR3 DNA reads as TGTGCCAGCACCAAACGGGACAGGTTGAGTGAGCAGTACTTC. Translating gives CASTKRDRLSEQYF.

V usage is TRBV7-9 and J usage is TRBJ1-2; 8 bases match TRBD1. V shed 5 bases, J shed 3 bases, and the junction held 5 bases outside the gene matches. This CDR3 spans 14 amino acids. The germline V gene has CDR1 SEHNR and CDR2 FQNEAQ (reference sequence). The CDR3 loop is CASSIGTGDYGYTF. The DNA for the CDR3 is TGTGCCAGCAGCATCGGGACAGGAGACTATGGCTACACCTTC.

The V and J genes are TRBV27 and TRBJ2-7; 9 bases are a match to TRBD2. The ends lost 5 bases at V and 6 bases at J; junction bases unmatched: 8. Germline-derived CDR1 and CDR2 are MNHEY and SMNVEV (reference sequence). The CDR3 has 14 residues. The CDR3 DNA reads TGTGCCAGCAGTCGGACTAGCGACTCGCCCGAGCAGTACTTC. It is translated as CASSRTSDSPEQYF.

This chain joins TRBV28 and TRBJ1-1; 7 bases map to TRBD1. Trimming took 5 bases from V and 1 from J; bases not matched to a gene: 4. The CDR3 covers 14 residues. Germline V CDR1 and CDR2: MDHEN, SYDVKM. The CDR3 coding sequence is TGTGCCAGCAGTCTACAGGGGAAGAACACTGAAGCTTTCTTT. Translation: CASSLQGKNTEAFF.

This chain joins TRBV4-3 and TRBJ2-2; 10 nucleotides align to TRBD2. The germline CDR1 and CDR2 sequences are LGHNA and YSLEER. After removal of 1 base from V and 4 bases from J, the junction contained 6 bases not matched to a gene. CDR3 size: 17 residues. The CDR3 protein is CASSQAVASGSTGELFF. CDR3 sequence (DNA): TGCGCCAGCAGCCAAGCTGTTGCTAGCGGGAGCACCGGGGAGCTGTTTTTT.

This clone has a single count. This chain links TRBV5-1 with TRBJ1-4, with D possibly being TRBD1 (5 bases). Germline V gene data show CDR1 as SGHRS and CDR2 as YFSETQ. The CDR3 spans 16 residues. Trimming removed 4 bases at V and 7 bases at J, with 20 bases between. CDR3 in DNA: TGCGCCAGCAGCCGGAGTTCAGGGTCCCTAGGTGAAAAACTGTTTTTT. Translation gives CASSRSSGSLGEKLFF.

The rearrangement links TRBV9 to TRBJ2-5, with 11 bases that match TRBD2. The trim removed 0 bases at V and 1 base at J, leaving 2 bases unmatched. Germline-derived CDR1 and CDR2 are SGDLS and YYNGEE. The CDR3 is 16 amino acids. For the CDR3, the DNA is TGTGCCAGCAGCGTAGCTAGCGGGAGGACCCAAGAGACCCAGTACTTC. Its protein product is CASSVASGRTQETQYF. Variable domain in full (rest from reference TRBV9 and TRBJ2-5): DSGVTQTPKHLITATGQRVTLRCSPRSGDLSVYWYQQSLDQGLQFLIQYYNGEERAKGNILERFSAQQFPDLHSELNLSSLELGDSALYFCASSVASGRTQETQYFGPGTRLLVL.

The V gene is TRBV2, the J gene TRBJ1-1, with D maybe TRBD1 (6 bases). CDR1 is SNHLY and CDR2 is FYNNEI in the germline V gene. The CDR3 totals 14 residues. Trimming took off 2 bases at V and 1 base at J, with 8 bases between the two ends. The CDR3 reads CASSELQGNTEAFF. CDR3 nucleotide sequence: TGTGCCAGCAGTGAATTACAGGGGAACACTGAAGCTTTCTTT.

The chain carries TRBV5-5 and TRBJ2-6, with TRBD1 identical over 8 bases. Per the germline V gene, CDR1 is SGHKS and CDR2 is YYEKEE (reference sequence). The J segment lost 0 bases and the V segment lost 4 bases, leaving 6 bases of the junction unmatched. CDR3 length equals 17 residues. CDR3 loop: CASSPGTGVSGANVLTF. CDR3 in DNA: TGTGCCAGCAGCCCCGGGACAGGAGTCTCTGGGGCCAACGTCCTGACTTTC.

V gene TRBV9 combines with J gene TRBJ1-5; tentative D call: TRBD1 (5 bases). The CDR3 runs to 15 residues. Germline CDR1 reads SGDLS; CDR2 reads YYNGEE. Deletions cut 4 bases from V and 6 bases from J, with 17 bases between. The CDR3 loop is CASSLGEGSAQPQHF. CDR3 bases: TGTGCCAGCAGCCTCGGGGAGGGGTCAGCTCAGCCCCAGCATTTT.

This clone was seen only a few times. The rearrangement uses TRBV29-1 and TRBJ2-3; TRBD2 is a possible D gene (7 bases). There are 15 residues in the CDR3. The V gene's germline CDR1 is SQVTM and CDR2 ANQGSEA. V lost 5 bases and J 0 bases, leaving 15 bases between the germline ends. CDR3 region: CSVRGGGSSTDTQYF. Written as DNA, the CDR3 is TGCAGCGTTAGGGGGGGAGGTTCTAGCACAGATACGCAGTATTTT.

The chain is built from TRBV6-6 and TRBJ2-7; tentative D call: TRBD1 (5 bases). Germline CDR1 and CDR2: MNHNY and SVGAGI (reference sequence). The CDR3 spans 14 residues. V was clipped by 0 bases and J by 6 bases, with 12 bases between them. The CDR3 DNA reads as TGTGCCAGCAGTTACTCGATGGACAATCCCGAGCAGTACTTC. Its protein product is CASSYSMDNPEQYF.

Here the CDR3 DNA reads TGCAGCGCGGACCGGGGGTGGACCCAGTACTTC. Protein product: CSADRGWTQYF. This sequence joins TRBV29-1 and TRBJ2-5; D might be TRBD2 (6 bases). This CDR3 spans 11 amino acids. The germline CDR1 and CDR2 sequences are SQVTM and ANQGSEA. V lost 7 bases and J 7 bases, leaving 13 bases between the germline ends.

This chain uses TRBV5-1 with TRBJ1-1; the D gene is possibly TRBD1 (5 bases). Germline loops: CDR1 SGHRS, CDR2 YFSETQ. V lost 4 bases and J lost 5, with 15 bases in between. The CDR3 sequence is 14 residues long. The CDR3 loop reads CASSGRGEGTEAFF. In DNA form, the CDR3 reads TGCGCCAGCAGCGGACGGGGGGAGGGGACTGAAGCTTTCTTT.

This rearrangement joins TRBV5-1 to TRBJ2-3, with D perhaps matching TRBD1 (6 bases). Germline CDR1 and CDR2: SGHRS and YFSETQ. Trimming pared 0 bases from V and 2 bases from J, leaving 7 bases between. This CDR3 is built from 14 residues. The CDR3 bases are TGCGCCAGCAGCTTGGGGGACACCACAGATACGCAGTATTTT. This gives the protein CASSLGDTTDTQYF.

V is TRBV7-9 and J is TRBJ2-1; TRBD2 matches at 12 bases. This CDR3 has 15 amino acids. Germline V lookup: CDR1 SEHNR, CDR2 FQNEAQ (reference sequence). Losses at the gene ends were 6 bases for V and 4 bases for J; bases not matched to a gene: 4. The CDR3 reads CASSSGLAGYNEQFF. CDR3 nucleotides: TGTGCCAGCAGTTCTGGACTAGCGGGATACAATGAGCAGTTCTTC.

This clone was detected only a few times. The chain couples TRBV7-9 to TRBJ1-1, with 10 nucleotides matching TRBD1. The germline V gene encodes CDR1 SEHNR and CDR2 FQNEAQ (reference sequence). Losses at the gene ends were 4 bases for V and 6 bases for J; bases not matched to a gene: 11. The CDR3 spans 16 residues. CDR3 in DNA: TGTGCCAGCAGCTATGACAGGGGGCGCGGGGAGCCTGAAGCTTTCTTT. This gives the protein CASSYDRGRGEPEAFF.

The CDR3: CASSSDSLSYNEQFF. The CDR3 DNA is TGTGCCAGCAGCTCGGACAGCCTCTCCTACAATGAGCAGTTCTTC. The chain combines TRBV7-2 with TRBJ2-1; D is possibly TRBD1 (6 bases). This CDR3 is 15 amino acids long. The V end lost 4 bases, the J end lost 0 bases, and 10 bases lay between the germline ends. Germline V gene data show CDR1 as SGHTA and CDR2 as FQGNSA.

This chain connects TRBV30 to TRBJ1-1, with D tentatively TRBD1 (6 bases). The CDR3 contains 14 residues. V was shortened by 1 base and J by 4 bases, with 13 bases between the two germline ends. Per germline, CDR1 GTSNPN and CDR2 SVGIG (reference sequence). The CDR3 protein is CAWSAQGLGTEAFF. The CDR3 DNA reads as TGTGCCTGGAGTGCACAGGGACTAGGCACTGAAGCTTTCTTT.

This chain joins TRBV5-1 and TRBJ2-1; 9 bases match TRBD2. This CDR3 has 16 amino acids. V lost 4 bases and J lost 2; bases outside the gene matches: 7. Germline CDR1 reads SGHRS; CDR2 reads YFSETQ. The CDR3, as DNA: TGCGCCAGCAGCCCCCCAGCGGGAGGAACCTACAATGAGCAGTTCTTC. Translated: CASSPPAGGTYNEQFF.

The gene calls are TRBV28 and TRBJ1-1; 9 bases are shared with TRBD1. CDR1 and CDR2 from the germline V gene are MDHEN and SYDVKM. V dropped 6 bases and J dropped 5; count of bases not matched to a gene: 10. The CDR3 loop spans 15 amino acids. CDR3 sequence: CASSRPPGQGTEAFF. For the CDR3, the DNA is TGTGCCAGCAGCCGCCCCCCGGGACAGGGAACTGAAGCTTTCTTT.

The chain recombines TRBV13 with TRBJ2-7, with D possibly TRBD2 on 5 matching bases. This CDR3 is built from 12 residues. V was cut by 3 bases and J by 3 bases, with 6 bases left in between. Germline V gene lookup returns CDR1 PRHDT and CDR2 FYEKMQ (reference sequence). The CDR3 DNA reads TGTGCCAGCAGCTTCGGGAACTACGAGCAGTACTTC. Protein product: CASSFGNYEQYF.

Remarks on this clone: One end of the junction is discordant with germline, which a read error may explain. V usage is TRBV7-3 and J usage is TRBJ1-2; D is unresolved. Germline V gene data show CDR1 as SGHTA and CDR2 as FQGTGA. The CDR3 has 13 amino acids. CDR3 DNA sequence: TGCGCCAGCAGCTTATATGTGGGGAGCGGCTACACCTTC. Encoded protein: CASSLYVGSGYTF.

The rearrangement uses TRBV10-3 and TRBJ1-3, with 10 bases fitting TRBD1. CDR1 ENHRY and CDR2 SYGVKD come from the germline V gene. The CDR3 is 15 residues long. The ends lost 5 bases at V and 1 base at J; junction bases unmatched: 2. The CDR3 reads CAISSGQGSGNTIYF. DNA of the CDR3: TGTGCCATCAGTTCGGGACAGGGGTCTGGAAACACCATATATTTT.

This clone was recorded a few times. The CDR3 coding sequence is TGCGCCAGCAGCCCCACAGGGATCCGCGAGCAGTACTTC. Translating it yields CASSPTGIREQYF. The V gene is TRBV5-1, the J gene TRBJ2-7; TRBD1 is a possible D gene (6 bases). Germline V gene data show CDR1 as SGHRS and CDR2 as YFSETQ. This CDR3 region has 13 residues. Trimming removed 4 bases from V and 6 bases from J, with 14 bases in between.

This chain uses TRBV9 with TRBJ2-1; TRBD2 matches at 7 bases. Per the germline V gene, CDR1 is SGDLS and CDR2 is YYNGEE. The CDR3 totals 14 residues. J was trimmed by 5 bases and V by 3 bases; bases with no gene match: 5. In DNA, the CDR3 is TGTGCCAGCAGCGGGCTAGCGGAAGACAATGAGCAGTTCTTC. As protein: CASSGLAEDNEQFF.

This chain links TRBV30 with TRBJ2-3, with a tentative D call TRBD2 (6 bases). This CDR3 comprises 14 residues. The germline V and J ends were trimmed by 2 bases and 1 base, with 10 bases remaining between them. CDR1 GTSNPN and CDR2 SVGIG come from the germline V gene (reference sequence). CDR3 amino acids: CAWSSGEGTDTQYF. For the CDR3, the DNA is TGTGCCTGGAGTTCGGGGGAGGGCACAGATACGCAGTATTTT. Full variable domain (rest looked up from reference TRBV30 and TRBJ2-3): SQTIHQWPATLVQPVGSPLSLECTVEGTSNPNLYWYRQAAGRGLQLLFYSVGIGQISSEVPQNLSASRPQDRQFILSSKKLLLSDSGFYLCAWSSGEGTDTQYFGPGTRLTVL.

V usage is TRBV5-1 and J usage is TRBJ1-5; 7 bases line up with TRBD1. With V trimmed by 4 bases and J by 5 bases, 9 bases remained unmatched. The length of the CDR3 is 15 residues. Germline CDR1 is SGHRS and CDR2 is YFSETQ. CDR3: CASSKTGNRDQPQHF. CDR3 sequence (DNA): TGCGCCAGCAGCAAGACAGGGAATCGGGATCAGCCCCAGCATTTT.